A single sample gave rise to the 13 T cell receptor beta chains below, sequenced in a study of breast tumors, draining lymph nodes, adjacent tissues. TCRdb recomputed calls from the multiplex PCR reads with MiXCR, one row per CDR3 protein. The sample has about 200,000 distinct CDR3 sequences, under 35% seen once. Axillary draining lymph nodes of breast cancer patients supplied the node samples. The sequenced sample consisted of axillary lymph node tissue. These receptors all come from a female donor with breast cancer. Some clones in this sample may be carry-over from other donors' samples.

This clonotype was seen repeatedly, ten times or more. This chain uses TRBV19 with TRBJ1-5; D not resolved. CDR1 is LNHDA and CDR2 is SQIVND in the germline V gene (reference sequence). This CDR3 region has 16 residues. Trimming took 5 bases from V and 3 from J, leaving 17 bases between them. The DNA for the CDR3 is TGTGCCAGTAGTGTTGTCCGGCAGTCCAACAATCAGCCCCAGCATTTT. It is translated as CASSVVRQSNNQPQHF. Looking up the rest from reference TRBV19 and TRBJ1-5 gives the full variable domain: DGGITQSPKYLFRKEGQNVTLSCEQNLNHDAMYWYRQDPGQGLRLIYYSQIVNDFQKGDIAEGYSVSREKKESFPLTVTSAQKNPTAFYLCASSVVRQSNNQPQHFGDGTRLSIL.

The chain uses TRBV6-2 or TRBV6-3 and TRBJ1-2; a possible D gene is TRBD1 (6 bases). The CDR3 totals 13 residues. Germline CDR1 MNHEY, CDR2 SVGEGT. Between the trimmed V and J ends, which lost 2 bases and 5 bases, there was a span of 9 bases. The CDR3 sequence is CASSYRGQYGYTF. CDR3 nucleotides: TGTGCCAGCAGTTACCGCGGACAGTATGGCTACACCTTC.

The chain recombines TRBV2 with TRBJ2-1; 10 nucleotides agree with TRBD2. Trimming removed 1 base from V and 3 bases from J; junction bases left unmatched: 3. CDR3 length equals 16 residues. Per germline, CDR1 SNHLY and CDR2 FYNNEI. In DNA, the CDR3 is TGTGCCAGCAGTGAAGGACTAGCGGGTTTCTACAATGAGCAGTTCTTC. Its translation is CASSEGLAGFYNEQFF.

Concerning this clonotype: This is likely a read error, given that the CDR3 carries no conserved phenylalanine or tryptophan at its end. Because the CDR3's place on the DNA is in doubt, the DNA is left out and the CDR3 is given as listed by TCRdb. V gene TRBV15 combines with J gene TRBJ2-6. The CDR3 extends over 9 residues, inclusive of both ends. Per germline, CDR1 LNHNV and CDR2 YYDKDF (reference sequence). This CDR3 reads CATSRGVTS.

In this sample, this clonotype turned up many times. The rearrangement uses TRBV7-9 and TRBJ1-6, with 9 bases matching TRBD1. CDR3 length equals 14 residues. CDR1 is SEHNR and CDR2 is FQNEAQ in the germline V gene (reference sequence). After removal of 5 bases from V and 13 bases from J, the junction contained 9 bases not matched to a gene. DNA for the CDR3: TGTGCCAGCAGCCTAGGGACAGGGTTTACTCCCCTCCACTTT. It codes for CASSLGTGFTPLHF.

The chain combines TRBV20-1 with TRBJ2-1; weak D call: TRBD2 (5 bases). V lost 3 bases, J lost 0 bases, and 15 bases lay in between. CDR3 length equals 16 residues. The V gene's germline CDR1 is DFQATT and CDR2 SNEGSKA (reference sequence). CDR3 nucleotides: TGCAGTGCTAGCGGAGGAAGCCTTAGCTCCTACAATGAGCAGTTCTTC. Translation: CSASGGSLSSYNEQFF.

This sequence joins TRBV5-1 and TRBJ2-7, with 14 bases identical to TRBD2. Trimming removed 0 bases from V and 2 bases from J; junction bases left unmatched: 7. Germline assignment: CDR1 SGHRS and CDR2 YFSETQ. This CDR3 has 18 amino acids. Written as DNA, the CDR3 is TGCGCCAGCAGCTTGGTGGGACTAGCGGGAGTACGCGCCTACGAGCAGTACTTC. It specifies CASSLVGLAGVRAYEQYF. Complete variable domain (other parts from reference TRBV5-1 and TRBJ2-7): KAGVTQTPRYLIKTRGQQVTLSCSPISGHRSVSWYQQTPGQGLQFLFEYFSETQRNKGNFPGRFSGRQFSNSRSEMNVSTLELGDSALYLCASSLVGLAGVRAYEQYFGPGTRLTVT.

This clonotype was seen at least ten times. The CDR3 DNA is TGTGCCAGCAGTTATAGCGTCCGGGGAGGTCAGACCCAGTACTTC. It encodes CASSYSVRGGQTQYF. The chain has TRBV6-5 and TRBJ2-5; maybe TRBD2 (6 bases). V gave up 3 bases and J gave up 6 bases, with 17 bases separating them. Germline CDR1 MNHEY, CDR2 SVGAGI. CDR3 length: 15 amino acids.

J is TRBJ1-1 and V is TRBV29-1; 7 positions match TRBD1. CDR1 and CDR2 from the germline V gene are SQVTM and ANQGSEA. The CDR3 sequence is 13 residues long. Trimming cost V 6 bases and J 2 bases; bases outside gene matches: 6. As DNA, the CDR3 is TGCAGCGTCGGGGACAGTTTTAACACTGAAGCTTTCTTT. Translating it yields CSVGDSFNTEAFF.

This clonotype appeared many times. V is TRBV5-1 and J is TRBJ2-3, with D possibly matching TRBD1 (5 bases). Trimming stripped 4 bases from V and 2 bases from J, with 14 bases between. Germline CDR1 SGHRS, CDR2 YFSETQ. CDR3 length: 15 residues. DNA for the CDR3: TGCGCCAGCAGCCAACGTGCAGGGTACACAGATACGCAGTATTTT. Translation gives CASSQRAGYTDTQYF.

This clonotype was seen at least ten times. V is TRBV11-2 and J is TRBJ1-2, with TRBD1 matching over 8 bases. The CDR3 length is 15 residues. The germline gives CDR1 SGHAT, CDR2 FQNNGV. Trimming took 0 bases from V and 2 from J; bases not matched to a gene: 2. The DNA of the CDR3 is TGTGCCAGCAGCTTAGACTCAGGGGGCAACTATGGCTACACCTTC. Its protein product is CASSLDSGGNYGYTF. Variable domain in full (rest from reference TRBV11-2 and TRBJ1-2): EAGVAQSPRYKIIEKRQSVAFWCNPISGHATLYWYQQILGQGPKLLIQFQNNGVVDDSQLPKDRFSAERLKGVDSTLKIQPAKLEDSAVYLCASSLDSGGNYGYTFGSGTRLTVV.

This clonotype was counted a few times. With a much larger clone just one base away, this may be a read error. The chain combines TRBV12-3 or TRBV12-4 with TRBJ1-2; TRBD1 is a possible D gene (5 bases). Between the trimmed V and J ends, which lost 3 bases and 5 bases, there was a span of 16 bases. This CDR3 has 15 amino acids. The CDR3 nucleotides are TGTGCCAGCAGTTTCGGTGCCGGGGGTTGGTATGGCTACACCTTC. This sequence encodes CASSFGAGGWYGYTF.

This clonotype was found many times. V and J are TRBV6-1 and TRBJ1-5; no definite D call. In germline, CDR1 is MNHNS, CDR2 SASEGT. CDR3 length: 12 residues. V was pared by 4 bases and J by 1 base, with 2 bases between. CDR3 DNA sequence: TGTGCCAGCAGTGGAAGCAATCAGCCCCAGCATTTT. This codes for CASSGSNQPQHF.